This entry features one T cell receptor (beta chain) sequence. Its target is unknown. The CDR3 contains 12 residues. With V trimmed by 6 bases and J by 6 bases, 2 bases remained unmatched. Germline CDR1 is MNHEY and CDR2 is SVGAGI. The data were taken from a study of beta chain features in type 1 diabetes. The study reverse transcribed the entire isolated RNA, so it sequenced expressed TCRB transcripts. Some clones are missing from TCRdb's copy, which holds only in-frame ones; the method was immunoSEQ multiplex PCR. The sample contains a few hundred thousand clones, about 10% of which appear only once. Findings and caveats of the study: In type 1 diabetes patients, VDJ junctions had fewer insertions; deletions at these junctions were more frequent. HLA effects on TCRB rearrangement stayed unresolved here. Across all four CD4+ subsets, people with type 1 diabetes showed modestly shorter TCRB CDR3s.

The source is a man aged 30 to 39 with type 1 diabetes. The sequenced sample was central memory CD4+ T cells from blood. The chain joins TRBV6-5 to TRBJ2-3, with TRBD1 matching over 8 bases. The CDR3 protein is CASRNRGDTQYF. In DNA, the CDR3 is TGTGCCAGCAGAAACAGGGGGGATACGCAGTATTTT.